The 4 T cell receptor beta chains presented below share a single source sample, sequenced in a study of vaccination and CD4 T cells after COVID-19. These receptors' antigens are unknown. Treatment of the sample: roughly ten-day PBMC culture with coronavirus spike peptide pools or control peptides (ViraFEST assay). The Oncomine TCR Beta short-read assay was what sequenced the DNA obtained from cultured CD4+ T cells. TCRdb called the PCR reads again in MiXCR, with one record for every CDR3 protein. The sample has about 9,500 distinct CDR3 sequences; around three fifths are singletons. The sample comprised CD4+ T cells from blood, cultured in vitro. These receptors all come from a human donor who had recovered from COVID-19.

Here the CDR3 DNA reads TGTGCCAGTAAACGAACATGGGACAGTTCCCCCAATGAGCAGTTCTTC. Protein product: CASKRTWDSSPNEQFF. The chain is built from TRBV19 and TRBJ2-1; TRBD1 agrees at 7 bases. The J segment lost 6 bases and the V segment lost 7 bases, leaving 15 bases of the junction unmatched. This CDR3 is 16 amino acids long. Germline CDR1 LNHDA, CDR2 SQIVND (reference sequence).

The chain carries TRBV4-1 and TRBJ1-2, with TRBD1 as a possible D gene (5 bases). The CDR3 is 17 amino acids. Trimming removed 0 bases at V and 4 bases at J, with 18 bases between. Germline CDR1 reads MGHRA; CDR2 reads YSYEKL. The CDR3 region has the DNA TGCGCCAGCAGCCAAGAAGGCAAGGGAAGCGGGGCCTATGGCTACACCTTC. Translation gives CASSQEGKGSGAYGYTF.

This chain joins TRBV20-1 and TRBJ1-3; no reliable D call. V gave up 4 bases and J gave up 7 bases, with 8 bases separating them. In germline, CDR1 is DFQATT, CDR2 SNEGSKA (reference sequence). The CDR3 has 11 amino acids. In nucleotides, the CDR3 is TGCAGTGCTAAAGACGGGAACACCATATATTTT. This codes for CSAKDGNTIYF.

This clonotype has a handful of counts. The rearrangement uses TRBV5-6 and TRBJ1-1; no reliable D call. The CDR3 extends over 13 amino acids. Trimming removed 4 bases at V and 4 bases at J, with 11 bases between. Per the germline V gene, CDR1 is SGHDT and CDR2 is YYEEEE. CDR3 in amino acids: CASSGLLSTEAFF. The CDR3 nucleotides are TGTGCCAGCAGCGGACTTCTTAGCACTGAAGCTTTCTTT.